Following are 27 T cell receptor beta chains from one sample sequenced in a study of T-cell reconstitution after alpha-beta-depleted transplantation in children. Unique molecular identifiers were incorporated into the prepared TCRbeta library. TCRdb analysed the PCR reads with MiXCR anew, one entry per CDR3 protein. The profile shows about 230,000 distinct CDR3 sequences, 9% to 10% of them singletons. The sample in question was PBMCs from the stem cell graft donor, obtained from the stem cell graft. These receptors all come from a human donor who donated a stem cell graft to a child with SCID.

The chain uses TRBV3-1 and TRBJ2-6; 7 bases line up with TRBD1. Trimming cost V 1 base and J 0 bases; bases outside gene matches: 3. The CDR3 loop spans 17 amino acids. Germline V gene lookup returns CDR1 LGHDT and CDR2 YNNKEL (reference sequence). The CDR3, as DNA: TGTGCCAGCAGCCAAGTACAGGGGAGCTCTGGGGCCAACGTCCTGACTTTC. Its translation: CASSQVQGSSGANVLTF.

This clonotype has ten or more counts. The CDR3 DNA is TGCGCCAGCAGCTTGGTCCCGGCAGGACGGAACACTGAAGCTTTCTTT. It specifies CASSLVPAGRNTEAFF. The chain combines TRBV5-1 with TRBJ1-1; D ambiguous. This CDR3 spans 16 amino acids. Deletions cut 0 bases from V and 1 base from J, with 13 bases between. Germline V gives CDR1 SGHRS, CDR2 YFSETQ.

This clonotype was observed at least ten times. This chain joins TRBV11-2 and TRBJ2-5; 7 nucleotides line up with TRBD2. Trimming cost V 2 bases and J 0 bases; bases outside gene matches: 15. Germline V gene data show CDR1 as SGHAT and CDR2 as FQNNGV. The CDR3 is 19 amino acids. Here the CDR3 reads CASSLHRRTSRGDQETQYF. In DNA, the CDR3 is TGTGCCAGCAGCTTACATCGGAGGACAAGCCGGGGGGACCAAGAGACCCAGTACTTC.

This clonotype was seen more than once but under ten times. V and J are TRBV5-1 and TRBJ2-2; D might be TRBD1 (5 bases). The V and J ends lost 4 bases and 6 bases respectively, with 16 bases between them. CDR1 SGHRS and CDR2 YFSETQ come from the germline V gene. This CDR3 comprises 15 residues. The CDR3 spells CASSPQTVFAGELFF. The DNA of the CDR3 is TGCGCCAGCAGCCCCCAGACAGTTTTCGCCGGGGAGCTGTTTTTT.

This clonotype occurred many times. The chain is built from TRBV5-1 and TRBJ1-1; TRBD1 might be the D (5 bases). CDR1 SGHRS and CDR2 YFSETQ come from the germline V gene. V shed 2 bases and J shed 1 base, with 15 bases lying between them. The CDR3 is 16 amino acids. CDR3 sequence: CASSFSTVDRNTEAFF. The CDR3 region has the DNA TGCGCCAGCAGCTTCTCCACCGTTGACAGGAACACTGAAGCTTTCTTT.

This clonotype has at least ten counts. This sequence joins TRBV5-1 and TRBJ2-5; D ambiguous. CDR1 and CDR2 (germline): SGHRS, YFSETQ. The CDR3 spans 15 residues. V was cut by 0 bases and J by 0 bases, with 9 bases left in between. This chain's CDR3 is CASSLDPDYQETQYF. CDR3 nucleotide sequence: TGCGCCAGCAGCTTGGACCCCGACTACCAAGAGACCCAGTACTTC.

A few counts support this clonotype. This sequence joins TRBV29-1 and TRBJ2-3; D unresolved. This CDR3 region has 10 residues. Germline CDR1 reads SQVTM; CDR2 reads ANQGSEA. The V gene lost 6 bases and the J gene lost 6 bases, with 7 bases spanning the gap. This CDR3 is CSVYEDTQYF. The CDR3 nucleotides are TGCAGCGTATATGAGGATACGCAGTATTTT.

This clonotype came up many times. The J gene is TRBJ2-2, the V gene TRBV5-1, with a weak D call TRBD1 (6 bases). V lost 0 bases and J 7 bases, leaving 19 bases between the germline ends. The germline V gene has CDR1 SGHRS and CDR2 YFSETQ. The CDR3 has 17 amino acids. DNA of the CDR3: TGCGCCAGCAGCTTGGGCCCGGCGCCAGGGGATGGCGGGGAGCTGTTTTTT. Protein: CASSLGPAPGDGGELFF.

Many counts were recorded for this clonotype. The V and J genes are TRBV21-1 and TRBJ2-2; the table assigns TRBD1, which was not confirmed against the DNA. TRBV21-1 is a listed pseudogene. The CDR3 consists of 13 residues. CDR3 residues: CANRDREDGELFF. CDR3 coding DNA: TGTGCCAACCGGGACAGGGAAGACGGGGAGCTGTTTTTT.

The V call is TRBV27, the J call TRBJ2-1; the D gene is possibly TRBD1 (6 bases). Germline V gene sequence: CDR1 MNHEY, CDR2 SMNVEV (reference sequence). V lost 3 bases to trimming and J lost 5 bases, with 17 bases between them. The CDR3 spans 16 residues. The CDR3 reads CASSLSEGEVNNEQFF. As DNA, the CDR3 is TGTGCCAGCAGTTTGAGTGAGGGGGAAGTAAACAATGAGCAGTTCTTC.

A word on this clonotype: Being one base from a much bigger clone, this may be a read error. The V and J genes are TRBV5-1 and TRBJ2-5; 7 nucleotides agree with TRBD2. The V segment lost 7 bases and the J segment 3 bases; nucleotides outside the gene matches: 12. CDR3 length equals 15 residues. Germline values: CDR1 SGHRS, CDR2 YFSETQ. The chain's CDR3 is CASEMGLTTEETQYF. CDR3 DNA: TGCGCCAGCGAGATGGGACTAACTACCGAAGAGACCCAGTACTTC.

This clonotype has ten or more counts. This chain's CDR3 is CASRPGGGSSYNEQFF. CDR3 bases: TGTGCCAGCAGACCCGGGGGCGGGAGCTCCTACAATGAGCAGTTCTTC. The rearrangement uses TRBV2 and TRBJ2-1; the D gene is possibly TRBD2 (7 bases). This CDR3 region has 16 residues. Germline values: CDR1 SNHLY, CDR2 FYNNEI. V was shortened by 6 bases and J by 0 bases, with 15 bases between the two germline ends.

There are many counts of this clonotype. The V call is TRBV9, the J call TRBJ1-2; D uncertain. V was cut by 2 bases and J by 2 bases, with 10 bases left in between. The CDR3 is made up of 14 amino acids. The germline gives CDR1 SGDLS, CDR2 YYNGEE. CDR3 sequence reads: CASSVSSGNYGYTF. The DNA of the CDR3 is TGTGCCAGCAGCGTTTCGTCTGGGAACTATGGCTACACCTTC.

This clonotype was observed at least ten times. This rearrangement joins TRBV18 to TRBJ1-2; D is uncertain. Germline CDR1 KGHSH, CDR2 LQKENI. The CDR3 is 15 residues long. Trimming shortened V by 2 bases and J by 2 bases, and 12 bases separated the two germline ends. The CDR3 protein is CASSPSGETNYGYTF. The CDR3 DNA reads TGTGCCAGCTCACCATCCGGGGAGACGAACTATGGCTACACCTTC.

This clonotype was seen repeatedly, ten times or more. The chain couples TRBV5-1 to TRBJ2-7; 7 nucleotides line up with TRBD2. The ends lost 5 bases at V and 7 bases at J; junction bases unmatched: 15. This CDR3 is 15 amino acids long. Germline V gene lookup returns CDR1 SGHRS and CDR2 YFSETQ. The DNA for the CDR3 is TGCGCCAGCAGTCCCCTAGCGGCGCCCTCGGGTGAGCAGTACTTC. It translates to CASSPLAAPSGEQYF. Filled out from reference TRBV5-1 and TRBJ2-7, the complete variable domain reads KAGVTQTPRYLIKTRGQQVTLSCSPISGHRSVSWYQQTPGQGLQFLFEYFSETQRNKGNFPGRFSGRQFSNSRSEMNVSTLELGDSALYLCASSPLAAPSGEQYFGPGTRLTVT.

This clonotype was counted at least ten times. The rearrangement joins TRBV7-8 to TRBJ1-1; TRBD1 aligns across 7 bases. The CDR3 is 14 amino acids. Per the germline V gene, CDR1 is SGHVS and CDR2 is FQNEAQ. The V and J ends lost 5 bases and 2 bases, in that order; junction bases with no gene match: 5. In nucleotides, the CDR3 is TGTGCCAGCAGCAAGGGGGCACGAAACACTGAAGCTTTCTTT. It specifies CASSKGARNTEAFF. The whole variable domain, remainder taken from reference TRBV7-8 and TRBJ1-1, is GAGVSQSPRYKVAKRGQDVALRCDPISGHVSLFWYQQALGQGPEFLTYFQNEAQLDKSGLPSDRFFAERPEGSVSTLKIQRTQQEDSAVYLCASSKGARNTEAFFGQGTRLTVV.

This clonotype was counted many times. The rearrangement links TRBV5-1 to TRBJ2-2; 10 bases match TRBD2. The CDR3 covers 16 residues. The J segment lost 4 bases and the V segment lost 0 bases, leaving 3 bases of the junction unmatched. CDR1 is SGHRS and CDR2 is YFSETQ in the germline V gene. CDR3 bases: TGCGCCAGCAGCTTGGATCGACTAGCGGGCACCGGGGAGCTGTTTTTT. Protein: CASSLDRLAGTGELFF. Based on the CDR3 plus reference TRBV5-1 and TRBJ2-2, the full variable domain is KAGVTQTPRYLIKTRGQQVTLSCSPISGHRSVSWYQQTPGQGLQFLFEYFSETQRNKGNFPGRFSGRQFSNSRSEMNVSTLELGDSALYLCASSLDRLAGTGELFFGEGSRLTVL.

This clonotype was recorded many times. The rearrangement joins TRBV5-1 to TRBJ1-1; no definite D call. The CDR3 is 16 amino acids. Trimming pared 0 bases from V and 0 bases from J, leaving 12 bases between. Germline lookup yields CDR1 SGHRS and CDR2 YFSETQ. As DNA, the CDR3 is TGCGCCAGCAGCTTGGGGCCTATGCGGATGAACACTGAAGCTTTCTTT. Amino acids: CASSLGPMRMNTEAFF. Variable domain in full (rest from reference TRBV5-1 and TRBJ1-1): KAGVTQTPRYLIKTRGQQVTLSCSPISGHRSVSWYQQTPGQGLQFLFEYFSETQRNKGNFPGRFSGRQFSNSRSEMNVSTLELGDSALYLCASSLGPMRMNTEAFFGQGTRLTVV.

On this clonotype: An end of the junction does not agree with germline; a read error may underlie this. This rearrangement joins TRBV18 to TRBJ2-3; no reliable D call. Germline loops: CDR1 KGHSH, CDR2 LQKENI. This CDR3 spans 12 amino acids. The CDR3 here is CASSLRTDTRYF. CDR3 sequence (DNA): TGTGCCAGCTCACTACGCACAGATACGCGGTATTTT.

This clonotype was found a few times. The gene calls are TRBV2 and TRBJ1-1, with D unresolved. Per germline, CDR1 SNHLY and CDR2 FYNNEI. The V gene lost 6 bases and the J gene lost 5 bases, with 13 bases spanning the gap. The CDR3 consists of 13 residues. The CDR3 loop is CASRGEWGTEAFF. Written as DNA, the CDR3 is TGTGCCAGCAGGGGAGAGTGGGGTACTGAAGCTTTCTTT.

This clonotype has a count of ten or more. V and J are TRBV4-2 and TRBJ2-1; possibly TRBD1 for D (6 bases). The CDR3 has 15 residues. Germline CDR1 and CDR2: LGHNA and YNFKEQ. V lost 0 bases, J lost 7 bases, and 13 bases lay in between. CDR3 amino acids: CASSQDRRQGNEQFF. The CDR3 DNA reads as TGTGCCAGCAGCCAAGATCGGAGGCAGGGGAATGAGCAGTTCTTC.

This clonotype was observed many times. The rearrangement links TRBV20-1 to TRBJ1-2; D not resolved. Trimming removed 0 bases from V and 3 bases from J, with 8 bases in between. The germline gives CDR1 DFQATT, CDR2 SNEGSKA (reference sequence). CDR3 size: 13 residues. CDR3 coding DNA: TGCAGTGCTAGAGATGGGTCCCACTATGGCTACACCTTC. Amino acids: CSARDGSHYGYTF.

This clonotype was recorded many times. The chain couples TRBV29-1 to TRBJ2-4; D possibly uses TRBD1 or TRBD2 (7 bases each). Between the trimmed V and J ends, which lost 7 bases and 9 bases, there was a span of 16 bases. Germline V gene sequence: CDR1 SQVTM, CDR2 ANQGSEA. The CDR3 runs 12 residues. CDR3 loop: CSGEGSGGIQYF. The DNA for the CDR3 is TGCAGCGGGGAGGGTTCAGGGGGCATTCAGTACTTC. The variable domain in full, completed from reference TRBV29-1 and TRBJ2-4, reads SAVISQKPSRDICQRGTSLTIQCQVDSQVTMMFWYRQQPGQSLTLIATANQGSEATYESGFVIDKFPISRPNLTFSTLTVSNMSPEDSSIYLCSGEGSGGIQYFGAGTRLSVL.

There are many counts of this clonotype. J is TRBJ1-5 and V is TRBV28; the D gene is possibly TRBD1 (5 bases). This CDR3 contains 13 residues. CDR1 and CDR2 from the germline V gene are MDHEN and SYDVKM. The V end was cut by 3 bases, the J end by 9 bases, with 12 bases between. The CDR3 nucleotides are TGTGCCAGCAGTTTTATGGGGGTTCGGCCCCAGCATTTT. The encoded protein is CASSFMGVRPQHF.

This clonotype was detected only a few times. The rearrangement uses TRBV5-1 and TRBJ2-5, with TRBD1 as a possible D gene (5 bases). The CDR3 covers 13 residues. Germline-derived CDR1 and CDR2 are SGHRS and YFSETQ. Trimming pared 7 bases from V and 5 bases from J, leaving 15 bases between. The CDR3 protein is CASSRTFGETQYF. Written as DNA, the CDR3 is TGCGCCAGCTCGAGGACATTCGGGGAGACCCAGTACTTC.

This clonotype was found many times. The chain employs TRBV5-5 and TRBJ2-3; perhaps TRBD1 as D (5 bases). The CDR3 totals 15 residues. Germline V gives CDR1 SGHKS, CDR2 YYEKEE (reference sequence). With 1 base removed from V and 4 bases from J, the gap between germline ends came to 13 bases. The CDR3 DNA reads TGTGCCAGCAGCTTGAACTTCCAGGGCGCAGATACGCAGTATTTT. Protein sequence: CASSLNFQGADTQYF.

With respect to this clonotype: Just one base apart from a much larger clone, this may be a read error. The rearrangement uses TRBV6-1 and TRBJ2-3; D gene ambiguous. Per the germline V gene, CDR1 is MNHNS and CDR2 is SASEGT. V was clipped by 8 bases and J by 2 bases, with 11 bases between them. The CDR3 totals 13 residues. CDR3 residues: CASFNSTTDTQYF. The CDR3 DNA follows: TGTGCCAGCTTTAACAGCACCACAGATACGCAGTATTTT.